The text below deals with one TCR beta chain. Libraries were prepared by immunoSEQ multiplex PCR; TCRdb keeps only in-frame clonotypes and omits some of them. Altogether 100,000 or so clones are present, 80% to 95% being singletons, with the ten largest covering 3.5% to 4.5%. CDR3 length: 15 residues. CDR1 is MNHNY and CDR2 is SVGAGI in the germline V gene (reference sequence). Trimming cost V 6 bases and J 1 base; bases outside gene matches: 2. The sample originates from a study of T cell changes during pregnancy in multiple sclerosis. Sequences were derived from peripheral blood, sampled in the first trimester of pregnancy. J is TRBJ2-3 and V is TRBV6-6; the match to TRBD2 covers 12 bases. The TCR comes from a female donor with multiple sclerosis, enrolled in a pregnancy study. The CDR3 sequence is CASSWTSGGTDTQYF. Written as DNA, the CDR3 is TGTGCCAGCAGCTGGACTAGCGGGGGCACAGATACGCAGTATTTT.